The 10 T cell receptor beta chains presented below share a single source sample, sequenced in a study of human T cells and chemical hapten exposure. Regarding time point: patch test 2, 6 weeks after DPC sensitization. The treatment denotes: therapeutic diphenylcyclopropenone sensitization with weekly scalp DPC. Each CDR3 protein is one row after TCRdb ran MiXCR on the RACE reads. This sample has under 85,000 distinct CDR3 sequences; about 9.4% occur once, and the top ten carry approximately 7%. The input for sequencing was whole blood, taken in connection with sensitization to the hapten diphenylcyclopropenone (DPC). All receptors derive from a woman in her 50s with alopecia areata. Some clones in this sample may be carry-over from other donors' samples.

Many counts were recorded for this clonotype. The rearrangement links TRBV5-6 to TRBJ2-3; 14 bases are a match to TRBD2. This CDR3 spans 15 amino acids. Losses at the gene ends were 4 bases for V and 7 bases for J; bases not matched to a gene: 5. In germline, CDR1 is SGHDT, CDR2 YYEEEE. CDR3 sequence: CASSRLAGGPNTQYF. CDR3 sequence (DNA): TGTGCCAGCAGCCGACTAGCGGGAGGGCCAAATACGCAGTATTTT. The full variable domain, with the rest looked up from reference TRBV5-6 and TRBJ2-3, is DAGVTQSPTHLIKTRGQQVTLRCSPKSGHDTVSWYQQALGQGPQFIFQYYEEEERQRGNFPDRFSGHQFPNYSSELNVNALLLGDSALYLCASSRLAGGPNTQYFGPGTRLTVL.

The chain recombines TRBV5-1 with TRBJ2-2; D is possibly TRBD2 (5 bases). The V gene's germline CDR1 is SGHRS and CDR2 YFSETQ. This CDR3 contains 15 residues. V lost 4 bases to trimming and J lost 5 bases, with 15 bases between them. The DNA for the CDR3 is TGCGCCAGCAGCCCCGATGAGGGCCTAACCGGGGAGCTGTTTTTT. It specifies CASSPDEGLTGELFF.

This clonotype was recorded at least ten times. The rearrangement links TRBV7-9 to TRBJ1-2; 9 nucleotides match TRBD1. CDR3 length equals 15 residues. Germline CDR1 SEHNR, CDR2 FQNEAQ (reference sequence). Trimming removed 2 bases from V and 5 bases from J; junction bases left unmatched: 6. DNA of the CDR3: TGTGCCAGCAGCTTATTGGGACAGGGTCGGTATGGCTACACCTTC. This codes for CASSLLGQGRYGYTF.

This clonotype showed up just once. The rearrangement joins TRBV29-1 to TRBJ2-5; unclear D gene. There are 13 residues in the CDR3. CDR1 and CDR2 (germline): SQVTM, ANQGSEA. V was pared by 1 base and J by 2 bases, with 8 bases between. CDR3 protein: CSVEGGPQETQYF. As DNA, the CDR3 is TGCAGCGTTGAAGGAGGTCCTCAAGAGACCCAGTACTTC.

This rearrangement joins TRBV28 to TRBJ2-1, with a tentative D call TRBD2 (5 bases). Looked up from germline, CDR1 is MDHEN and CDR2 is SYDVKM. The V end was cut by 3 bases, the J end by 5 bases, with 5 bases between. The CDR3 has 12 amino acids. The CDR3 bases are TGTGCCAGCAGTTTCGGGAACAATGAGCAGTTCTTC. Translated: CASSFGNNEQFF.

This clonotype came up a few times. The genes are TRBV6-6 and TRBJ1-1, with a weak D call TRBD1 (6 bases). This CDR3 contains 13 residues. V was cut by 6 bases and J by 11 bases, with 19 bases left in between. CDR1 is MNHNY and CDR2 is SVGAGI in the germline V gene (reference sequence). CDR3 DNA sequence: TGTGCCAGCAGCCCAGGGGCGGGCGGGGATGCTTTCTTT. It encodes CASSPGAGGDAFF.

The chain has TRBV6-6 and TRBJ2-7; either TRBD1 or TRBD2 may fit D (5 bases each). Trimming pared 6 bases from V and 12 bases from J, leaving 18 bases between. Looked up from germline, CDR1 is MNHNY and CDR2 is SVGAGI (reference sequence). The CDR3 contains 12 residues. The CDR3 bases are TGTGCCAGCAGCCCGGGACGAATCAGTTCGTACTTC. Protein product: CASSPGRISSYF.

The V gene is TRBV27, the J gene TRBJ2-1, with 9 bases that match TRBD1. The CDR3 is made up of 15 amino acids. Germline assignment: CDR1 MNHEY and CDR2 SMNVEV (reference sequence). V lost 0 bases, J lost 8 bases, and 5 bases stayed unmatched. CDR3 in amino acids: CASSLSGTGKDEQFF. The CDR3 nucleotides are TGTGCCAGCAGTTTATCTGGGACAGGGAAGGATGAGCAGTTCTTC.

This sequence joins TRBV20-1 and TRBJ1-1; TRBD1 is a possible D gene (5 bases). Trimming took 3 bases from V and 0 from J, leaving 14 bases between them. Germline assignment: CDR1 DFQATT and CDR2 SNEGSKA (reference sequence). The CDR3 loop spans 15 amino acids. DNA of the CDR3: TGCAGTGCTAGTGGGGGTGAGACCTTGAACACTGAAGCTTTCTTT. Its protein is CSASGGETLNTEAFF.

This chain connects TRBV9 to TRBJ1-1; 7 nucleotides align to TRBD1. The CDR3 runs 16 residues. J gave up 1 base and V 5 bases, and 11 bases lay outside the gene matches. Germline V gives CDR1 SGDLS, CDR2 YYNGEE. CDR3 sequence: CASSTLTGRGNTEAFF. In nucleotides, the CDR3 is TGTGCCAGCAGTACCTTGACAGGGAGGGGGAACACTGAAGCTTTCTTT.